The 16 T cell receptor beta chains reported below all come from one sample, sequenced in a study of technical replicates of blood from a few donors. The assay was immunoSEQ multiplex PCR, and TCRdb's table has in-frame clones only and misses some. The sample has just under 45,000 clones; around 96% are singletons. Sequenced material: T cells isolated from PBMCs. Receptor source: a human donor in good health.

The J gene is TRBJ2-3, the V gene TRBV4-3; unclear D gene. Trimming shortened V by 2 bases and J by 0 bases, and 9 bases separated the two germline ends. There are 15 residues in the CDR3. Germline lookup yields CDR1 LGHNA and CDR2 YSLEER. DNA for the CDR3: TGCGCCAGCAGCCAACTGTCAGTTAGCACAGATACGCAGTATTTT. This translates into CASSQLSVSTDTQYF.

The V call is TRBV6-6, the J call TRBJ1-2; D remains ambiguous. Germline values: CDR1 MNHNY, CDR2 SVGAGI (reference sequence). The CDR3 is 12 residues long. Trimming stripped 7 bases from V and 5 bases from J, with 11 bases between. In DNA form, the CDR3 reads TGTGCCAGCATATCTGGGCAATATGGCTACACCTTC. This sequence encodes CASISGQYGYTF.

The chain joins TRBV5-6 to TRBJ2-7; 7 positions agree with TRBD2. Trimming took 4 bases from V and 0 from J; bases not matched to a gene: 4. The CDR3 totals 14 residues. The germline V gene encodes CDR1 SGHDT and CDR2 YYEEEE. CDR3 amino acids: CASSVGRGSYEQYF. DNA for the CDR3: TGTGCCAGCAGCGTTGGGAGGGGCTCCTACGAGCAGTACTTC. Drawing the rest from reference TRBV5-6 and TRBJ2-7, the complete variable domain is DAGVTQSPTHLIKTRGQQVTLRCSPKSGHDTVSWYQQALGQGPQFIFQYYEEEERQRGNFPDRFSGHQFPNYSSELNVNALLLGDSALYLCASSVGRGSYEQYFGPGTRLTVT.

The V gene is TRBV7-8, the J gene TRBJ2-1; TRBD2 matches 7 bases. From germline, CDR1 is SGHVS and CDR2 FQNEAQ. The length of the CDR3 is 15 residues. With 7 bases clipped from V and 8 bases from J, the junction kept 14 bases outside the gene matches. CDR3 loop: CASILEAGVLDEQFF. In DNA form, the CDR3 reads TGTGCCAGCATCCTGGAGGCGGGAGTTTTGGATGAGCAGTTCTTC.

The V and J genes are TRBV4-3 and TRBJ1-1, with no clear D. V was shortened by 1 base and J by 0 bases, with 9 bases between the two germline ends. Germline CDR1 reads LGHNA; CDR2 reads YSLEER. The CDR3 spans 15 residues. CDR3: CASSQVGWMNTEAFF. For the CDR3, the DNA is TGCGCCAGCAGCCAAGTCGGGTGGATGAACACTGAAGCTTTCTTT.

This sequence joins TRBV4-2 and TRBJ1-1; 7 bases fit TRBD1. V gave up 1 base and J gave up 0 bases; unmatched junction bases: 11. This CDR3 region has 18 residues. CDR1 is LGHNA, CDR2 YNFKEQ, per germline. For the CDR3, the DNA is TGTGCCAGCAGCCAAGTCCTAGACAGGGCGTGGGTGAACACTGAAGCTTTCTTT. Its translation: CASSQVLDRAWVNTEAFF.

V gene TRBV11-2 combines with J gene TRBJ1-5; D is unresolved. Germline CDR1 and CDR2: SGHAT and FQNNGV. V was cut by 5 bases and J by 0 bases, with 8 bases left in between. This CDR3 has 14 residues. The CDR3 sequence: CASSPSLSNQPQHF. CDR3 DNA sequence: TGTGCCAGCAGCCCTTCACTTAGCAATCAGCCCCAGCATTTT.

This clone was found once. This sequence joins TRBV5-1 and TRBJ2-7, with 8 nucleotides matching TRBD1. The CDR3 covers 15 residues. The ends lost 5 bases at V and 2 bases at J; junction bases unmatched: 9. Germline CDR1 SGHRS, CDR2 YFSETQ. The CDR3, as DNA: TGCGCCAGCAGAATAGACAGGGGAGGAACCTACGAGCAGTACTTC. Amino acids: CASRIDRGGTYEQYF.

V and J are TRBV6-5 and TRBJ1-5; D is possibly TRBD1 (6 bases). The CDR3 has 12 amino acids. CDR1 is MNHEY, CDR2 SVGAGI, per germline. V was shortened by 5 bases and J by 15 bases, with 17 bases between the two germline ends. The CDR3 protein is CASSTTGKGWHF. CDR3 DNA: TGTGCCAGCAGTACCACAGGGAAGGGATGGCATTTT.

This clone was picked up a small number of times. V and J are TRBV6-5 and TRBJ1-5, with D perhaps matching TRBD1 (5 bases). Trimming removed 6 bases from V and 5 bases from J, with 14 bases in between. Germline V gene data show CDR1 as MNHEY and CDR2 as SVGAGI. The CDR3 sequence is 14 residues long. CDR3 DNA: TGTGCCAGCAGCCGGACACCTTTTCATCAGCCCCAGCATTTT. Encoded protein: CASSRTPFHQPQHF.

This clone has only one observation. The V gene is TRBV4-3, the J gene TRBJ1-1; D is uncertain. The CDR3 covers 14 residues. Germline V gene lookup returns CDR1 LGHNA and CDR2 YSLEER. V lost 3 bases, J lost 5 bases, and 13 bases lay in between. CDR3 coding DNA: TGCGCCAGCAGCCATATGGAGGGAAGAACTGAAGCTTTCTTT. Residues: CASSHMEGRTEAFF.

This clone appeared a few times. The J gene is TRBJ2-6, the V gene TRBV10-3; 7 nucleotides align to TRBD1. The V segment lost 2 bases and the J segment 2 bases; nucleotides outside the gene matches: 0. This CDR3 region has 15 residues. Germline CDR1 is ENHRY and CDR2 is SYGVKD. Written as DNA, the CDR3 is TGTGCCATCAGTGAGCAGGGGGCTGGGGCCAACGTCCTGACTTTC. The encoded protein is CAISEQGAGANVLTF.

The V and J genes are TRBV30 and TRBJ2-2; maybe TRBD1 (6 bases). Germline-derived CDR1 and CDR2 are GTSNPN and SVGIG (reference sequence). Trimming left V 8 bases short and J 2 bases short, with 15 bases between. CDR3 length: 14 amino acids. The CDR3 nucleotides are TGTGCCCAGGGGCTCTGGGGTAACACCGGGGAGCTGTTTTTT. It encodes CAQGLWGNTGELFF.

This rearrangement joins TRBV2 to TRBJ2-2, with D maybe TRBD2 (5 bases). The CDR3 runs 14 residues. The V gene's germline CDR1 is SNHLY and CDR2 FYNNEI. V gave up 8 bases and J gave up 6 bases, with 16 bases separating them. The CDR3 DNA sequence: TGTGCCAGCCGGCCTAGCCGTGTCTCCGGGGAGCTGTTTTTT. Amino acids: CASRPSRVSGELFF.

As to this clone: A junction end diverges from the germline sequence, so it may reflect a read error. The chain links TRBV9 to TRBJ2-7; TRBD2 matches at 7 bases. This CDR3 has 11 amino acids. Germline CDR1 and CDR2: SGDLS and YYNGEE. The CDR3 region is CASSVIQRDLF. CDR3 bases: TGTGCCAGCAGCGTTATCCAGCGGGACCTATTC. Full variable domain (missing parts from reference TRBV9 and TRBJ2-7): DSGVTQTPKHLITATGQRVTLRCSPRSGDLSVYWYQQSLDQGLQFLIQYYNGEERAKGNILERFSAQQFPDLHSELNLSSLELGDSALYFCASSVIQRDLFGPGTRLTVT.

The chain joins TRBV6-8 to TRBJ1-4, with D perhaps TRBD1 (6 bases). The germline V gene has CDR1 MNHGY and CDR2 SAAAGT. The V end lost 4 bases, the J end lost 4 bases, and 10 bases lay between the germline ends. The CDR3 consists of 14 residues. CDR3 DNA sequence: TGTGCCAGCAGTTTGGACAGACTTAATGAAAAACTGTTTTTT. This sequence encodes CASSLDRLNEKLFF.